Shown below are 18 T cell receptor beta chains from a single sample sequenced in a study of shared clonotypes between healthy human individuals. Some clones are missing from TCRdb's copy, which holds only in-frame ones; the method was immunoSEQ multiplex PCR. The data hold 190,000 or so clones, with about 66% observed a single time. Material for sequencing was memory CD4+ T cells sorted from blood. Documented subset: CD45RA-negative fraction. Receptors originate from a man aged 25 to 40 in good health.

This rearrangement joins TRBV5-1 to TRBJ2-2, with 9 bases matching TRBD1. CDR1 is SGHRS and CDR2 is YFSETQ in the germline V gene. The CDR3 sequence is 16 residues long. V shed 5 bases and J 3 bases; nucleotides not matched to a gene: 8. The CDR3 nucleotides are TGCGCCAGCAGTCCGGGGACAGGGAGCTACACCGGGGAGCTGTTTTTT. Encoded protein: CASSPGTGSYTGELFF.

V gene TRBV2 combines with J gene TRBJ2-7, with D possibly matching TRBD2 (6 bases). The V end was cut by 4 bases, the J end by 2 bases, with 9 bases between. The CDR3 extends over 13 amino acids. The germline CDR1 and CDR2 sequences are SNHLY and FYNNEI. In DNA, the CDR3 is TGTGCCAGCAGTGCTGCGGGGCCCTACGAGCAGTACTTC. Translating gives CASSAAGPYEQYF.

This clone was observed a few times. The genes are TRBV11-3 and TRBJ2-5; D gene unclear. Per the germline V gene, CDR1 is SGHNT and CDR2 is YENEEA. The length of the CDR3 is 13 residues. Trimming stripped 5 bases from V and 4 bases from J, with 11 bases between. The CDR3, as DNA: TGTGCCAGCAGCGCTGTATCAGGAGAGACCCAGTACTTC. Translating gives CASSAVSGETQYF.

This clone has more than one count but fewer than ten. V usage is TRBV10-3 and J usage is TRBJ2-1; D remains ambiguous. Looked up from germline, CDR1 is ENHRY and CDR2 is SYGVKD. Trimming pared 4 bases from V and 9 bases from J, leaving 10 bases between. CDR3 size: 12 residues. The CDR3 region is CAISAEGFEQFF. The CDR3 bases are TGTGCCATCAGTGCGGAAGGGTTTGAGCAGTTCTTC.

There are a few counts of this clone. This rearrangement joins TRBV28 to TRBJ1-2; D is ambiguous. Between the trimmed V and J ends, which lost 6 bases and 4 bases, there was a span of 9 bases. The CDR3 has 12 residues. Germline V lookup: CDR1 MDHEN, CDR2 SYDVKM. In DNA form, the CDR3 reads TGTGCCAGCAGATCCGGCTCCTATGGCTACACCTTC. Amino acids: CASRSGSYGYTF.

This clone was picked up a small number of times. CDR3 coding DNA: TGTGCCAGCCGTTTACCAGTTCTTGAAGCTTTCTTT. Encoded protein: CASRLPVLEAFF. The rearrangement uses TRBV2 and TRBJ1-1; D unclear. From germline, CDR1 is SNHLY and CDR2 FYNNEI. The V and J ends lost 8 bases and 7 bases respectively, with 14 bases between them. This CDR3 is 12 amino acids long.

This chain connects TRBV19 to TRBJ2-1, with 9 nucleotides matching TRBD2. Germline V gene lookup returns CDR1 LNHDA and CDR2 SQIVND (reference sequence). CDR3 length: 15 amino acids. After removal of 3 bases from V and 0 bases from J, the junction contained 0 bases not matched to a gene. CDR3 nucleotide sequence: TGTGCCAGTAGTATTAGCGGGAGCTCCTACAATGAGCAGTTCTTC. Residues: CASSISGSSYNEQFF.

This clone was seen more than once but under ten times. The DNA for the CDR3 is TGCGCCAGCAGGGGAGGACAGACCGGGACTAGCGGGAGCAGTGAGCAGTTCTTC. Its protein is CASRGGQTGTSGSSEQFF. This chain links TRBV23-1 with TRBJ2-1; 14 bases line up with TRBD2. TRBV23-1 is an ORF; its function is uncertain. V dropped 6 bases and J dropped 9; count of bases not matched to a gene: 16. The CDR3 sequence is 18 residues long.

This clone was seen ten or more times. CDR3 loop: CASKVRESPQTQYF. The CDR3 coding sequence is TGTGCCAGCAAAGTCCGGGAGTCCCCACAGACCCAGTACTTC. The chain combines TRBV2 with TRBJ2-5; a weak D match, TRBD2 (6 bases). Trimming took 7 bases from V and 6 from J, leaving 18 bases between them. CDR1 and CDR2 (germline): SNHLY, FYNNEI. This CDR3 has 14 residues.

The J gene is TRBJ1-5, the V gene TRBV5-8; no clear D. With 1 base removed from V and 3 bases from J, the gap between germline ends came to 17 bases. The CDR3 consists of 17 residues. Germline CDR1 SGHTS, CDR2 YDEGEE. CDR3 region: CASSLLVGAGLNQPQHF. The DNA for the CDR3 is TGTGCCAGCAGCTTGTTAGTCGGCGCGGGCCTCAATCAGCCCCAGCATTTT.

The V gene is TRBV10-3, the J gene TRBJ2-3, with TRBD2 as a possible D gene (7 bases). CDR3 length: 14 residues. V was clipped by 9 bases and J by 5 bases, with 18 bases between them. From germline, CDR1 is ENHRY and CDR2 SYGVKD. The CDR3 nucleotides read TGTGCCATAAAACGGGGGGCTATGCAAGATACGCAGTATTTT. It is translated as CAIKRGAMQDTQYF.

J is TRBJ1-4 and V is TRBV4-1; unclear D gene. The V and J ends lost 4 bases and 0 bases respectively, with 3 bases between them. CDR1 is MGHRA and CDR2 is YSYEKL in the germline V gene. CDR3 length: 13 residues. The CDR3 protein is CASSLTTNEKLFF. The CDR3 DNA reads as TGCGCCAGCAGCCTCACAACTAATGAAAAACTGTTTTTT.

The sample holds many counts of this clone. This rearrangement joins TRBV7-7 to TRBJ2-1; D possibly matches TRBD1 or TRBD2 (6 bases each). The germline V and J ends were trimmed by 5 bases and 4 bases, with 18 bases remaining between them. This CDR3 region has 16 residues. Germline assignment: CDR1 SSHAT and CDR2 FNYEAQ (reference sequence). CDR3 sequence reads: CASSPGAGPGYNEQFF. The CDR3 bases are TGTGCCAGCAGCCCAGGGGCGGGACCGGGGTACAATGAGCAGTTCTTC.

This clone turned up a few times. The junction does not match germline at one end; this may be a read error. This sequence joins TRBV5-1 and TRBJ2-4, with D perhaps TRBD2 (6 bases). The CDR3 runs to 14 residues. Germline V gene sequence: CDR1 SGHRS, CDR2 YFSETQ. CDR3 residues: CASSTTPSTTGLLF. The DNA for the CDR3 is TGCGCCAGCAGCACAACACCTAGCACTACGGGACTGTTATTC.

This clone has only a few counts. The CDR3 sequence is CASSFGQGGETQYF. The CDR3 bases are TGTGCCAGCAGTTTTGGACAGGGCGGAGAGACCCAGTACTTC. This sequence joins TRBV6-1 and TRBJ2-5, with 8 bases that match TRBD1. This CDR3 has 14 amino acids. The V segment lost 5 bases and the J segment 4 bases; nucleotides outside the gene matches: 6. The germline V gene has CDR1 MNHNS and CDR2 SASEGT.

This clone has a single count. This chain links TRBV7-3 with TRBJ2-7; the D gene is possibly TRBD1 (5 bases). CDR3 length: 14 amino acids. The germline V gene has CDR1 SGHTA and CDR2 FQGTGA. V lost 1 base and J lost 7, with 14 bases in between. In DNA, the CDR3 is TGTGCCAGCAGCTTAAGTGGGGCAACAAAGGAGCAGTACTTC. Translating it yields CASSLSGATKEQYF.

The chain is built from TRBV5-1 and TRBJ2-1; 9 nucleotides align to TRBD2. CDR1 is SGHRS, CDR2 YFSETQ, per germline. V gave up 4 bases and J gave up 4 bases; unmatched junction bases: 9. This CDR3 has 16 residues. The CDR3 loop is CASSTAPSGVYNEQFF. The CDR3 DNA reads as TGCGCCAGCAGCACTGCTCCTAGCGGGGTATACAATGAGCAGTTCTTC.

The chain has TRBV27 and TRBJ1-2; D call uncertain. Germline CDR1 and CDR2: MNHEY and SMNVEV (reference sequence). V lost 5 bases and J lost 4, with 8 bases in between. The CDR3 length is 12 residues. The CDR3 region has the DNA TGTGCCAGCAGTCCTTGGGGCTATGGCTACACCTTC. Amino acid sequence: CASSPWGYGYTF.